These 17 T cell receptor beta chains share one sample of origin, sequenced in a study of patients and donors after allogeneic stem cell transplantation. TCRdb reprocessed the RT-PCR reads via MiXCR and lists one record per CDR3 protein. The sample yields roughly 880,000 distinct CDR3 sequences, about a sixth seen once. Source material: blood, either unsorted or a sorted T cell fraction (not recorded which). The source is a human donor who was either an allogeneic HSCT recipient or a stem cell or donor lymphocyte infusion donor (not recorded which). It is not recorded whose cells these are; they may come from a transplant donor.

This clonotype was seen more than once but under ten times. The chain couples TRBV12-3 or TRBV12-4 to TRBJ2-5, with TRBD2 matching over 14 bases. Losses at the gene ends were 3 bases for V and 2 bases for J; bases not matched to a gene: 14. The CDR3 has 20 amino acids. The chain's CDR3 is CASSFRVHSGTSGGQETQYF. CDR3 in DNA: TGTGCCAGCAGTTTTAGGGTGCACTCCGGGACTAGCGGGGGACAAGAGACCCAGTACTTC.

The J gene is TRBJ1-5, the V gene TRBV21-1. TRBV21-1 is noted as a pseudogene. The CDR3 has 12 amino acids. CDR3 protein: CASGNHYQPQHF. CDR3 coding DNA: TGTGCCAGTGGGAATCATTATCAGCCCCAGCATTTT.

The sample holds many counts of this clonotype. V and J are TRBV7-3 and TRBJ2-3, with a tentative D call TRBD1 (5 bases). With 1 base removed from V and 4 bases from J, the gap between germline ends came to 15 bases. CDR1 is SGHTA and CDR2 is FQGTGA in the germline V gene. There are 16 residues in the CDR3. The CDR3 is CASSLNIGVGADTQYF. In DNA form, the CDR3 reads TGTGCCAGCAGCTTAAATATTGGGGTAGGGGCAGATACGCAGTATTTT.

This clonotype was picked up a small number of times. The chain recombines TRBV9 with TRBJ1-3; D may be TRBD1 (6 bases). Deletions cut 3 bases from V and 0 bases from J, with 10 bases between. Germline V gene sequence: CDR1 SGDLS, CDR2 YYNGEE. The CDR3 is 15 amino acids. The CDR3 nucleotides read TGTGCCAGCAGCGCCAAGGACAGCTCTGGAAACACCATATATTTT. Encoded protein: CASSAKDSSGNTIYF.

The V gene is TRBV20-1, the J gene TRBJ2-3; 10 bases match TRBD2. Germline assignment: CDR1 DFQATT and CDR2 SNEGSKA (reference sequence). V lost 7 bases to trimming and J lost 2 bases; unmatched junction nucleotides: 6. The CDR3 sequence is 14 residues long. CDR3 protein: CSVLLAGFTDTQYF. Written as DNA, the CDR3 is TGCAGTGTGTTACTAGCGGGGTTCACAGATACGCAGTATTTT.

This clonotype was seen ten or more times. For the CDR3, the DNA is TGCAGCGTTGAAACGGGACAGGGCAACAATGAGCAGTTCTTC. This codes for CSVETGQGNNEQFF. The chain combines TRBV29-1 with TRBJ2-1; the match to TRBD1 covers 9 bases. V shed 2 bases, J shed 5 bases, and the junction held 4 bases outside the gene matches. This CDR3 spans 14 amino acids. CDR1 SQVTM and CDR2 ANQGSEA come from the germline V gene.

The table lists this clonotype with a few counts. This sequence joins TRBV5-1 and TRBJ2-2; unclear D gene. Germline assignment: CDR1 SGHRS and CDR2 YFSETQ. This CDR3 spans 15 amino acids. V was cut by 7 bases and J by 0 bases, with 13 bases left in between. CDR3 region: CASRPLGSNTGELFF. CDR3 nucleotide sequence: TGCGCCAGCCGCCCCTTAGGGTCGAACACCGGGGAGCTGTTTTTT.

The rearrangement uses TRBV12-3 or TRBV12-4 and TRBJ1-5; D ambiguous. CDR3 length: 14 residues. Trimming removed 2 bases at V and 9 bases at J, with 14 bases between. CDR3 in DNA: TGTGCCAGCAGTTTATCGGCCCCCCGGACGCCCCAGCATTTT. This encodes CASSLSAPRTPQHF.

This clonotype has a handful of counts. The chain has TRBV12-3 or TRBV12-4 and TRBJ1-2; TRBD1 matches 9 bases. The V segment lost 5 bases and the J segment 8 bases; nucleotides outside the gene matches: 12. The CDR3 contains 15 residues. The CDR3 sequence: CASSPPLGQGRGYTF. CDR3 DNA sequence: TGTGCCAGCAGTCCCCCCTTAGGACAGGGGCGAGGCTACACCTTC.

V and J are TRBV20-1 and TRBJ2-7, with TRBD2 matching over 10 bases. The CDR3 has 19 amino acids. Losses at the gene ends were 3 bases for V and 0 bases for J; bases not matched to a gene: 17. CDR1 is DFQATT, CDR2 SNEGSKA, per germline (reference sequence). The chain's CDR3 is CSASDRFSGRAKSSYEQYF. CDR3 sequence (DNA): TGCAGTGCTAGCGATCGTTTCAGCGGGAGGGCCAAGAGCTCCTACGAGCAGTACTTC.

This clonotype was counted a few times. The chain couples TRBV3-1 to TRBJ2-5; D is possibly TRBD2 (5 bases). V was shortened by 4 bases and J by 2 bases, with 11 bases between the two germline ends. This CDR3 contains 14 residues. In germline, CDR1 is LGHDT, CDR2 YNNKEL (reference sequence). CDR3 sequence reads: CASSPGLRQETQYF. The CDR3 nucleotides are TGTGCCAGCAGCCCCGGACTGAGACAAGAGACCCAGTACTTC.

This clonotype was detected a few times. The genes are TRBV7-8 and TRBJ1-2; D is unclear. This CDR3 comprises 16 residues. Per germline, CDR1 SGHVS and CDR2 FQNEAQ. The V gene lost 0 bases and the J gene lost 0 bases, with 11 bases spanning the gap. CDR3 in amino acids: CASSLAQERANYGYTF. The DNA of the CDR3 is TGTGCCAGCAGCTTAGCTCAGGAGAGGGCTAACTATGGCTACACCTTC.

This clonotype occurred a few times. The chain has TRBV5-1 and TRBJ1-2, with TRBD1 as a possible D gene (5 bases). Trimming pared 1 base from V and 4 bases from J, leaving 17 bases between. Per germline, CDR1 SGHRS and CDR2 YFSETQ. CDR3 size: 16 residues. DNA for the CDR3: TGCGCCAGCAGCTTGACCGGCAGGGAATATGTCTATGGCTACACCTTC. Translation gives CASSLTGREYVYGYTF. The entire variable domain, with the rest obtained from reference TRBV5-1 and TRBJ1-2, is as follows: KAGVTQTPRYLIKTRGQQVTLSCSPISGHRSVSWYQQTPGQGLQFLFEYFSETQRNKGNFPGRFSGRQFSNSRSEMNVSTLELGDSALYLCASSLTGREYVYGYTFGSGTRLTVV.

This clonotype appeared a few times. This chain uses TRBV29-1 with TRBJ2-3, with 7 bases aligning to TRBD1. CDR1 SQVTM and CDR2 ANQGSEA come from the germline V gene. This CDR3 spans 15 amino acids. Germline trimming cut 7 bases from V and 2 bases from J; bases unmatched to any gene: 12. In DNA, the CDR3 is TGCAGCGCCCCTCACCGGGACAGCCACACAGATACGCAGTATTTT. Protein product: CSAPHRDSHTDTQYF.

The chain joins TRBV2 to TRBJ1-2; a weak D match, TRBD1 (5 bases). The CDR3 loop spans 13 amino acids. Germline V gene lookup returns CDR1 SNHLY and CDR2 FYNNEI. V lost 7 bases and J 0 bases, leaving 9 bases between the germline ends. CDR3 coding DNA: TGTGCCAGCATACAGGTTTCTAACTATGGCTACACCTTC. It codes for CASIQVSNYGYTF. Combining the CDR3 with reference TRBV2 and TRBJ1-2 gives the whole variable domain EPEVTQTPSHQVTQMGQEVILRCVPISNHLYFYWYRQILGQKVEFLVSFYNNEISEKSEIFDDQFSVERPDGSNFTLKIRSTKLEDSAMYFCASIQVSNYGYTFGSGTRLTVV.

The chain couples TRBV20-1 to TRBJ2-7, with D hard to call. This CDR3 is 14 amino acids long. Trimming shortened V by 6 bases and J by 2 bases, and 17 bases separated the two germline ends. CDR1 DFQATT and CDR2 SNEGSKA come from the germline V gene (reference sequence). CDR3 nucleotide sequence: TGCAGTGCAACCCCTGTTGGTAGGGCCTACGAGCAGTACTTC. Its protein product is CSATPVGRAYEQYF.

The chain uses TRBV9 and TRBJ1-6; D ambiguous. Trimming removed 3 bases at V and 0 bases at J, with 7 bases between. Germline lookup yields CDR1 SGDLS and CDR2 YYNGEE. The CDR3 totals 15 residues. The CDR3 nucleotides are TGTGCCAGCAGCGGTCGGAGCTCCTATAATTCACCCCTCCACTTT. Translation: CASSGRSSYNSPLHF.